This T cell receptor (beta chain) came from a study of blood T cell repertoires in COVID-19. Original analysis: Amplified reference gene primers provided the basis for estimating nucleated cell counts. Only in-frame clones appear in the TCRdb table, and some are missing; sequencing was by immunoSEQ multiplex PCR. The DNA gave D and trimming, while V, J and clone size come from that table. The table has fewer than 600,000 clones, nearly 90% seen once; the top ten hold 0.75% to 0.9%. Note on this clone: The junction differs from germline at one of its ends, possibly a read error.

This CDR3 comprises 14 residues. Germline loops: CDR1 LNHDA, CDR2 SQIVND (reference sequence). The chain joins TRBV19 to TRBJ1-3; no definite D call. Specimen: peripheral blood. This receptor was identified in a young man with COVID-19, enrolled during active disease. The DNA for the CDR3 is TGTGCCAGTAGTATAGAGACTCCTGGGAACACCATATATTTT. Its translation: CASSIETPGNTIYF.